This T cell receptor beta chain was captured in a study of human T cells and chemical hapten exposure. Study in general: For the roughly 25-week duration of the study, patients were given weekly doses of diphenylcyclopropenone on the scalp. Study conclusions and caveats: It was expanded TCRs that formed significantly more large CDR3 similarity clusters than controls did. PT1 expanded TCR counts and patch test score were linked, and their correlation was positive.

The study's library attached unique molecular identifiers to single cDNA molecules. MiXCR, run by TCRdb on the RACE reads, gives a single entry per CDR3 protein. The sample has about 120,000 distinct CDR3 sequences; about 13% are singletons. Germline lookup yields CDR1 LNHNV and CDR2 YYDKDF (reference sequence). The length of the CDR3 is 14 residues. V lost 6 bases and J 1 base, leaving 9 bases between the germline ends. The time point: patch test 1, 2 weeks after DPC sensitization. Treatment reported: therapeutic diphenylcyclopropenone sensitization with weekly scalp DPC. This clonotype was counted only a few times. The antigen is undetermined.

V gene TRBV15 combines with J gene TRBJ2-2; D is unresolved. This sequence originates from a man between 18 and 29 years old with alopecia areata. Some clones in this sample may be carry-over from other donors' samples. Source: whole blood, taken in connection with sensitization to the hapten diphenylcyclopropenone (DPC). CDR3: CATSRDGNTGELFF. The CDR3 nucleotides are TGTGCCACCAGTCGAGACGGGAACACCGGGGAGCTGTTTTTT.